The 22 T cell receptor beta chains given below trace back to one sample, sequenced in a study of blood T cell repertoires in COVID-19. TCRdb's copy holds only in-frame clones and misses some; the assay was immunoSEQ multiplex PCR. This sample has about 180,000 clones, with around four fifths found just once. Sequencing was carried out using peripheral blood. These receptor sequences come from a woman in her thirties or forties with COVID-19, enrolled during active disease.

This clone has only a few counts. V gene TRBV7-3 combines with J gene TRBJ2-2; 11 nucleotides align to TRBD1. This CDR3 is 17 amino acids long. Germline CDR1 SGHTA, CDR2 FQGTGA. The J segment lost 4 bases and the V segment lost 4 bases, leaving 8 bases of the junction unmatched. For the CDR3, the DNA is TGTGCCAGCAGCTCCGGAGCCGGGACAGGGGGCACCGGGGAGCTGTTTTTT. Its translation: CASSSGAGTGGTGELFF.

DNA for the CDR3: TGTGCCAGCAGCTTGAGGGACAGGGCTGGCTATGGCTACACCTTC. The encoded protein is CASSLRDRAGYGYTF. The J gene is TRBJ1-2, the V gene TRBV5-6; 9 bases fit TRBD1. V was clipped by 1 base and J by 4 bases; unmatched bases: 5. This CDR3 comprises 15 residues. The V gene's germline CDR1 is SGHDT and CDR2 YYEEEE.

The chain couples TRBV5-1 to TRBJ1-5, with a possible D match to TRBD1 (5 bases). CDR1 and CDR2 from the germline V gene are SGHRS and YFSETQ. This CDR3 spans 13 amino acids. Trimming removed 4 bases from V and 5 bases from J, with 10 bases in between. DNA for the CDR3: TGCGCCAGCAGCCCCACAGGTTATCAGCCCCAGCATTTT. Encoded protein: CASSPTGYQPQHF.

The chain links TRBV27 to TRBJ2-1; D is perhaps TRBD2 (5 bases). Trimming stripped 5 bases from V and 4 bases from J, with 18 bases between. Germline V CDR1 and CDR2: MNHEY, SMNVEV (reference sequence). The CDR3 is 16 amino acids. In DNA, the CDR3 is TGTGCCAGCAGTCCCCCCAAGCCGGGCGGGTACAATGAGCAGTTCTTC. Translated: CASSPPKPGGYNEQFF.

The gene calls are TRBV6-4 and TRBJ2-1, with a possible D match to TRBD2 (5 bases). V dropped 10 bases and J dropped 3 bases, with 31 bases sitting between them. Germline CDR1 reads MRHNA; CDR2 reads SNTAGT. The CDR3 is 19 amino acids. CDR3 in DNA: TGTGCCATCAATAGAACCGATGTGGTGAGGGAGACTTACTACAATGAGCAGTTCTTC. Translated, it gives CAINRTDVVRETYYNEQFF.

This clone was recorded a few times. The gene calls are TRBV6-4 and TRBJ2-1; TRBD1 is a possible D gene (6 bases). Per the germline V gene, CDR1 is MRHNA and CDR2 is SNTAGT. Between the trimmed V and J ends, which lost 4 bases and 5 bases, there was a span of 15 bases. The CDR3 covers 15 residues. CDR3 coding DNA: TGTGCCAGCAGTGTCACGGCAGGGGATAACAATGAGCAGTTCTTC. Its translation is CASSVTAGDNNEQFF.

This clone was seen ten or more times. The chain recombines TRBV5-1 with TRBJ2-7; 10 bases match TRBD1. Unmatched junction bases numbered 9, after V lost 0 bases and J lost 6 bases. There are 16 residues in the CDR3. Germline V gene lookup returns CDR1 SGHRS and CDR2 YFSETQ. Written as DNA, the CDR3 is TGCGCCAGCAGCTTGGCAGGCGGGACAGGGGCGCTCGAGCAGTACTTC. Its translation: CASSLAGGTGALEQYF.

The sample holds one count of this clone. The CDR3 nucleotides are TGTGCCAGCAGTTTGAGCCTCAACTATGGCTACACCTTC. Translated, it gives CASSLSLNYGYTF. This chain links TRBV28 with TRBJ1-2; the D is unclear. Germline assignment: CDR1 MDHEN and CDR2 SYDVKM. The ends were cut back, 3 bases at V and 2 bases at J, with 7 bases in the middle. This CDR3 contains 13 residues.

This chain joins TRBV3-1 (or the pseudogene TRBV3-2) and TRBJ2-1; TRBD2 might be the D (5 bases). The ends were cut back, 6 bases at V and 1 base at J, with 10 bases in the middle. In germline, CDR1 is LGHDT, CDR2 YNNKEL (reference sequence). The CDR3 sequence is 14 residues long. CDR3 in DNA: TGTGCCAGCAGAAAAAGGGAGTCCTACAATGAGCAGTTCTTC. It specifies CASRKRESYNEQFF.

CDR3 nucleotide sequence: TGTGCCAGCAGTTTAGGTAGCGGGTCCTACGAGCAGTACTTC. It codes for CASSLGSGSYEQYF. The chain employs TRBV27 and TRBJ2-7; 7 bases align to TRBD2. Germline lookup yields CDR1 MNHEY and CDR2 SMNVEV (reference sequence). This CDR3 is built from 14 residues. V gave up 2 bases and J gave up 1 base; unmatched junction bases: 2.

The rearrangement links TRBV12-3 or TRBV12-4 to TRBJ1-3; no firm D call. V lost 1 base to trimming and J lost 4 bases, with 5 bases between them. The CDR3 extends over 13 amino acids. In DNA, the CDR3 is TGTGCCAGCAGTTTAGTGGAGGGAAACACCATATATTTT. Its translation: CASSLVEGNTIYF.

This chain connects TRBV28 to TRBJ1-2; 9 nucleotides line up with TRBD1. With 3 bases clipped from V and 4 bases from J, the junction kept 0 bases outside the gene matches. This CDR3 has 13 amino acids. Per germline, CDR1 MDHEN and CDR2 SYDVKM. For the CDR3, the DNA is TGTGCCAGCAGTTTGGACAGGGGCTATGGCTACACCTTC. This gives the protein CASSLDRGYGYTF.

The gene calls are TRBV11-3 and TRBJ1-5; 9 positions agree with TRBD1. V was clipped by 5 bases and J by 6 bases; unmatched bases: 11. Germline CDR1 is SGHNT and CDR2 is YENEEA. This CDR3 spans 16 amino acids. The CDR3 loop is CASSVSGTGIFQPQHF. The CDR3 bases are TGTGCCAGCAGCGTGTCCGGGACAGGGATTTTTCAGCCCCAGCATTTT.

The rearrangement links TRBV5-1 to TRBJ2-2, with TRBD2 matching 12 bases. The CDR3 length is 15 residues. V was pared by 5 bases and J by 5 bases, with 4 bases of the junction left unmatched. Germline lookup yields CDR1 SGHRS and CDR2 YFSETQ. This CDR3 reads CASRSGLAGTGELFF. CDR3 coding DNA: TGCGCCAGCAGGTCCGGACTAGCGGGAACCGGGGAGCTGTTTTTT. The whole variable domain, filled in from reference TRBV5-1 and TRBJ2-2, reads KAGVTQTPRYLIKTRGQQVTLSCSPISGHRSVSWYQQTPGQGLQFLFEYFSETQRNKGNFPGRFSGRQFSNSRSEMNVSTLELGDSALYLCASRSGLAGTGELFFGEGSRLTVL.

J is TRBJ1-5 and V is TRBV10-3; weak D call: TRBD1 (6 bases). V was shortened by 9 bases and J by 5 bases, with 14 bases between the two germline ends. The germline gives CDR1 ENHRY, CDR2 SYGVKD. This CDR3 spans 13 amino acids. CDR3 in DNA: TGTGCCATAAAGGAATCAGGGGATCAGCCCCAGCATTTT. This translates into CAIKESGDQPQHF.

The V gene is TRBV5-5, the J gene TRBJ1-1, with 9 nucleotides matching TRBD1. CDR3 length: 15 residues. V lost 0 bases and J lost 2; bases outside the gene matches: 2. Germline CDR1 reads SGHKS; CDR2 reads YYEKEE (reference sequence). The CDR3 reads CASSLGQGVNTEAFF. DNA for the CDR3: TGTGCCAGCAGCTTGGGACAGGGGGTCAACACTGAAGCTTTCTTT. Looking up the rest from reference TRBV5-5 and TRBJ1-1 gives the full variable domain: DAGVTQSPTHLIKTRGQQVTLRCSPISGHKSVSWYQQVLGQGPQFIFQYYEKEERGRGNFPDRFSARQFPNYSSELNVNALLLGDSALYLCASSLGQGVNTEAFFGQGTRLTVV.

Only a few counts were recorded for this clone. This rearrangement joins TRBV24-1 to TRBJ2-5, with a possible D match to TRBD1 (7 bases). The CDR3 totals 15 residues. In germline, CDR1 is KGHDR, CDR2 SFDVKD. The V gene lost 1 base and the J gene lost 3 bases, with 11 bases spanning the gap. The DNA of the CDR3 is TGTGCCACCAGTGATTTTGCGGGACAGAAAGAGACCCAGTACTTC. Translation gives CATSDFAGQKETQYF.

This chain links TRBV28 with TRBJ1-2; D is undetermined. Trimming removed 3 bases at V and 4 bases at J, with 12 bases between. The CDR3 length is 14 residues. Germline V gene sequence: CDR1 MDHEN, CDR2 SYDVKM. CDR3 loop: CASSFPSGFYGYTF. CDR3 nucleotides: TGTGCCAGCAGTTTCCCCTCCGGGTTCTATGGCTACACCTTC.

V and J are TRBV21-1 and TRBJ2-2; TRBD1 is taken as the D call from the table, unchecked against the DNA. TRBV21-1 has pseudogene status. The length of the CDR3 is 17 residues. DNA of the CDR3: TGTGCCAGCACCATGGACAGGGGGCGAGAGGACACCGGGGAGCTGTTTTTT. It is translated as CASTMDRGREDTGELFF.

The chain couples TRBV2 to TRBJ2-3; 10 nucleotides match TRBD2. The V gene's germline CDR1 is SNHLY and CDR2 FYNNEI. This CDR3 contains 15 residues. The V segment lost 6 bases and the J segment 1 base; nucleotides outside the gene matches: 4. CDR3 sequence (DNA): TGTGCCAGCAGGGCCGGGACTAGCGGCACAGATACGCAGTATTTT. Translation: CASRAGTSGTDTQYF.

Only one count was recorded for this clone. The CDR3 loop reads CASSQGTIPGEAFF. The CDR3 region has the DNA TGTGCCAGCAGCCAAGGGACAATACCCGGAGAAGCTTTCTTT. This rearrangement joins TRBV3-1 (or the pseudogene TRBV3-2) to TRBJ1-1, with D tentatively TRBD1 (5 bases). The germline gives CDR1 LGHDT, CDR2 YNNKEL (reference sequence). The length of the CDR3 is 14 residues. Trimming stripped 1 base from V and 8 bases from J, with 14 bases between.

This clone came up a few times. The chain couples TRBV4-1 to TRBJ1-2, with 7 bases fitting TRBD1. The V gene end was trimmed by 2 bases and the J gene end by 7 bases; junction bases not matched to a gene: 10. This CDR3 region has 15 residues. Germline V lookup: CDR1 MGHRA, CDR2 YSYEKL. The CDR3 DNA follows: TGCGCCAGCAGCCAACGACAGGGAATGTCCTCTGGCTACACCTTC. This translates into CASSQRQGMSSGYTF.